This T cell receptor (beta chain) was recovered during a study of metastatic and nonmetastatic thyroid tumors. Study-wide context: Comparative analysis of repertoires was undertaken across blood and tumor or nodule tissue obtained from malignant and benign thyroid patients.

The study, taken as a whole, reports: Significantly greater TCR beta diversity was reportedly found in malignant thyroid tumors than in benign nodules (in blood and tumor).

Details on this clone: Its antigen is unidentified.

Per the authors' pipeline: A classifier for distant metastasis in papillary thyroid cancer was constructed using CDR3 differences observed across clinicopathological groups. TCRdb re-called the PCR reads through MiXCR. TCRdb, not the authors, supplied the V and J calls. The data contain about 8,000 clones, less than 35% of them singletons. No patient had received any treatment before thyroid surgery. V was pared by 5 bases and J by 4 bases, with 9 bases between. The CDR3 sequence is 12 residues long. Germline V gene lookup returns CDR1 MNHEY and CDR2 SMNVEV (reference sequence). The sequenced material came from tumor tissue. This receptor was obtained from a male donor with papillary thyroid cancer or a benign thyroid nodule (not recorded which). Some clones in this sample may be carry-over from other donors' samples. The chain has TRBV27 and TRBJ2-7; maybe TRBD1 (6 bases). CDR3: CASSDRSYEQYF. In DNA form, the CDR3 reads TGTGCCAGCAGTGACAGGTCATACGAGCAGTACTTC.